These T cell receptor beta chains were read from a single sample in a study of graft-versus-host responses after intestinal transplantation. The repertoire was sequenced with immunoSEQ multiplex PCR; TCRdb's copy has only in-frame clones and lacks some. The sample has about 110,000 clones, around 93% seen once. No antigen is known for these receptors. This sample comprised unstimulated CD8+ T cells sorted from spleen or lymph node cells, obtained before intestinal transplant. The receptors derive from a human donor who received an intestinal transplant. CDR3s include the opening cysteine and the closing phenylalanine or tryptophan. A D gene is named only where the DNA matches it firmly. Clone size is shown for a subset of rows, as once, few, many or a class of expanded clone.

d_call: TRBD2
clone_size: -
cdr3_length: 14
v_call: TRBV6-6
j_call: TRBJ2-7
cdr3_aa: CASSPRGDYYEQYF
cdr3_nt: TGTGCCAGCAGCCCTCGGGGGGATTACTACGAGCAGTACTTC

d_call: -
clone_size: -
cdr3_length: 11
v_call: TRBV29-1
j_call: TRBJ2-1
cdr3_aa: CSVSSYNEQFF
cdr3_nt: TGCAGCGTTAGCTCCTACAATGAGCAGTTCTTC

d_call: TRBD1
clone_size: -
cdr3_length: 15
v_call: TRBV5-6
j_call: TRBJ2-7
cdr3_aa: CASSFLPGQIYEQYF
cdr3_nt: TGTGCCAGCAGCTTCCTACCGGGACAGATTTACGAGCAGTACTTC

d_call: -
clone_size: -
cdr3_length: 12
v_call: TRBV29-1
j_call: TRBJ2-1
cdr3_aa: CSHGGFGNEQFF
cdr3_nt: TGCAGCCACGGGGGATTCGGCAATGAGCAGTTCTTC

d_call: -
clone_size: -
cdr3_length: 13
v_call: TRBV6-1
j_call: TRBJ1-2
cdr3_aa: CASSDFRQSGYTF
cdr3_nt: TGTGCCAGCAGTGATTTCCGGCAGTCCGGCTACACCTTC

d_call: TRBD1
clone_size: -
cdr3_length: 14
v_call: TRBV2
j_call: TRBJ2-7
cdr3_aa: CASSFGTGAYEQYF
cdr3_nt: TGTGCCAGCAGCTTTGGGACAGGAGCCTACGAGCAGTACTTC

d_call: TRBD1
clone_size: once
cdr3_length: 15
v_call: TRBV27
j_call: TRBJ2-2
cdr3_aa: CASSEGQGFTGELFF
cdr3_nt: TGTGCCAGCAGTGAAGGACAGGGGTTCACCGGGGAGCTGTTTTTT

d_call: -
clone_size: -
cdr3_length: 18
v_call: TRBV29-1
j_call: TRBJ2-1
cdr3_aa: CSVEARGRAPSSYNEQFF
cdr3_nt: TGCAGCGTTGAAGCTCGAGGCCGGGCCCCGAGCTCCTACAATGAGCAGTTCTTC

d_call: TRBD1
clone_size: -
cdr3_length: 16
v_call: TRBV9
j_call: TRBJ2-2
cdr3_aa: CASSDRDRVGTGELFF
cdr3_nt: TGTGCCAGCAGCGACAGGGACAGGGTTGGTACCGGGGAGCTGTTTTTT

d_call: -
clone_size: -
cdr3_length: 17
v_call: TRBV6-1
j_call: TRBJ1-5
cdr3_aa: CASSEVKGRESNQPQHF
cdr3_nt: TGTGCCAGCAGTGAAGTAAAAGGCAGGGAAAGCAATCAGCCCCAGCATTTT

d_call: -
clone_size: -
cdr3_length: 16
v_call: TRBV6-5
j_call: TRBJ2-3
cdr3_aa: CASSYSTWGGPDTQYF
cdr3_nt: TGTGCCAGCAGTTACTCGACTTGGGGGGGGCCAGATACGCAGTATTTT

d_call: -
clone_size: -
cdr3_length: 11
v_call: TRBV7-8
j_call: TRBJ1-2
cdr3_aa: CAAERIYGYTF
cdr3_nt: TGTGCCGCCGAGCGGATCTATGGCTACACCTTC

d_call: -
clone_size: -
cdr3_length: 14
v_call: TRBV29-1
j_call: TRBJ2-7
cdr3_aa: CSVKEAGLSYEQYF
cdr3_nt: TGCAGCGTCAAGGAGGCGGGACTTTCCTACGAGCAGTACTTC

d_call: -
clone_size: once
cdr3_length: 14
v_call: TRBV7-9
j_call: TRBJ2-7
cdr3_aa: CASSPRQDGYEQYF
cdr3_nt: TGTGCCAGCAGCCCGCGACAGGACGGCTACGAGCAGTACTTC

d_call: -
clone_size: -
cdr3_length: 16
v_call: TRBV9
j_call: TRBJ2-1
cdr3_aa: CASSVERAGSYNEQFF
cdr3_nt: TGTGCCAGCAGCGTAGAGAGGGCGGGGTCATACAATGAGCAGTTCTTC

d_call: -
clone_size: -
cdr3_length: 14
v_call: TRBV7-3
j_call: TRBJ2-1
cdr3_aa: CASSLTTTANEQFF
cdr3_nt: TGTGCCAGCAGCTTAACGACGACAGCCAATGAGCAGTTCTTC

d_call: -
clone_size: -
cdr3_length: 14
v_call: TRBV4-1
j_call: TRBJ2-7
cdr3_aa: CASSQDGGSYEQYF
cdr3_nt: TGCGCCAGCAGCCAAGACGGCGGCTCCTACGAGCAGTACTTC

d_call: TRBD2
clone_size: -
cdr3_length: 16
v_call: TRBV6-4
j_call: TRBJ2-7
cdr3_aa: CASAILGREVAYEQYF
cdr3_nt: TGTGCCAGCGCCATCCTCGGGCGGGAGGTAGCCTACGAGCAGTACTTC

d_call: -
clone_size: -
cdr3_length: 14
v_call: TRBV9
j_call: TRBJ2-7
cdr3_aa: CASSVGEFAYEQYF
cdr3_nt: TGTGCCAGCAGCGTCGGCGAGTTTGCCTACGAGCAGTACTTC

d_call: -
clone_size: -
cdr3_length: 20
v_call: TRBV27
j_call: TRBJ2-1
cdr3_aa: CASGGLGGGLNPSLYNEQFF
cdr3_nt: TGTGCCAGCGGTGGCCTGGGGGGCGGGTTAAACCCTTCTCTCTACAATGAGCAGTTCTTC

d_call: -
clone_size: -
cdr3_length: 18
v_call: TRBV2
j_call: TRBJ2-1
cdr3_aa: CASSDRGIAAIMDNEQFF
cdr3_nt: TGTGCCAGCAGTGATCGGGGTATAGCGGCTATAATGGACAATGAGCAGTTCTTC

d_call: -
clone_size: -
cdr3_length: 14
v_call: TRBV4-1
j_call: TRBJ2-2
cdr3_aa: CASSQSGEHRELFF
cdr3_nt: TGCGCCAGCAGCCAATCAGGGGAACACCGGGAGCTGTTTTTT

d_call: -
clone_size: -
cdr3_length: 14
v_call: TRBV12-5
j_call: TRBJ2-1
cdr3_aa: CASGLGSLPHEQFF
cdr3_nt: TGTGCTAGTGGTTTGGGCTCCCTCCCCCATGAGCAGTTCTTC

d_call: TRBD1
clone_size: few
cdr3_length: 11
v_call: TRBV30
j_call: TRBJ2-7
cdr3_aa: CAWGQGYEQYF
cdr3_nt: TGTGCCTGGGGACAGGGCTACGAGCAGTACTTC

d_call: TRBD2
clone_size: -
cdr3_length: 14
v_call: TRBV10-3
j_call: TRBJ2-1
cdr3_aa: CAIRAGTGGNEQFF
cdr3_nt: TGTGCCATCAGGGCCGGGACGGGGGGCAATGAGCAGTTCTTC